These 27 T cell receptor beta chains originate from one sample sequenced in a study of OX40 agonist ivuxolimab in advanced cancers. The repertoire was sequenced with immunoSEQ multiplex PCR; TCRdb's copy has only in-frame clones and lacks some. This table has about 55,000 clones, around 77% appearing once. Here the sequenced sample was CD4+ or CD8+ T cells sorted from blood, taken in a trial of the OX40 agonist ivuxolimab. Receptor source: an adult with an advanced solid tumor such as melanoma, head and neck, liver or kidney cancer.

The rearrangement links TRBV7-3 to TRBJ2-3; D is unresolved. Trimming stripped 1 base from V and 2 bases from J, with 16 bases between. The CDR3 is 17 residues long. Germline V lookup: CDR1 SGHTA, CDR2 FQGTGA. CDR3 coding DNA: TGTGCCAGCAGCTTAAAGGGTGGTGGCGGATACACAGATACGCAGTATTTT. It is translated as CASSLKGGGGYTDTQYF.

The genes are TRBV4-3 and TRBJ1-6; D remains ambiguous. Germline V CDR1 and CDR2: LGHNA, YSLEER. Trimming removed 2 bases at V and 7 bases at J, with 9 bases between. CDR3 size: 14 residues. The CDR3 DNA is TGCGCCAGCAGCCAATGGGGTTCCAATTCACCCCTCCACTTT. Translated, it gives CASSQWGSNSPLHF.

DNA for the CDR3: TGTGCCAGCAGTCCTGGGGCGGGGAGTAGTTACACTGAAGCTTTCTTT. Translated: CASSPGAGSSYTEAFF. This sequence joins TRBV28 and TRBJ1-1, with D possibly being TRBD1 (5 bases). Trimming left V 5 bases short and J 3 bases short, with 19 bases between. The CDR3 contains 16 residues. Germline CDR1 is MDHEN and CDR2 is SYDVKM.

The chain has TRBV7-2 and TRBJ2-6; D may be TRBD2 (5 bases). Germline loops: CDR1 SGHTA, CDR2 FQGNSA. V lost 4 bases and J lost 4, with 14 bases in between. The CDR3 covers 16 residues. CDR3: CASSSRVATGANVLTF. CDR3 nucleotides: TGTGCCAGCAGCTCGAGGGTAGCGACCGGGGCCAACGTCCTGACTTTC.

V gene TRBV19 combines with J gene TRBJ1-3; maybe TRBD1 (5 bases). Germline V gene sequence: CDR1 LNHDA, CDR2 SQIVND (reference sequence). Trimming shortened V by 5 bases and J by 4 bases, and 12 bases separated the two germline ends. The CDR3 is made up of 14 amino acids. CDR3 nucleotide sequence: TGTGCCAGTAGTTCCACAGGCTCCGGAAACACCATATATTTT. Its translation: CASSSTGSGNTIYF.

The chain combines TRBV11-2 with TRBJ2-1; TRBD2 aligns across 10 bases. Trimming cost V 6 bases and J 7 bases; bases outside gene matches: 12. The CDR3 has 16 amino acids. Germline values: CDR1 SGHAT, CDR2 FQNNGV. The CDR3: CASRTLSGGTRNEQFF. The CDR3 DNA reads TGTGCCAGCAGGACCCTTAGCGGGGGGACGAGGAATGAGCAGTTCTTC.

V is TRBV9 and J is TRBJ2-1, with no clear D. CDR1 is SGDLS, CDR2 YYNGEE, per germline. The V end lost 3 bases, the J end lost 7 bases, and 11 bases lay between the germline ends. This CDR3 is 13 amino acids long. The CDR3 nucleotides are TGTGCCAGCAGCGGCCGGTTCACTAATGAGCAGTTCTTC. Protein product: CASSGRFTNEQFF.

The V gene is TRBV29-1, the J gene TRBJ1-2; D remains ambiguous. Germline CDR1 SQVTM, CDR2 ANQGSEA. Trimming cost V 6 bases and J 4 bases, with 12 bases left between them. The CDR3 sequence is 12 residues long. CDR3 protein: CSVDYWGYGYTF. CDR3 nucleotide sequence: TGCAGCGTCGACTATTGGGGCTATGGCTACACCTTC. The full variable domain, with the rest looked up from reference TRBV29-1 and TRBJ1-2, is SAVISQKPSRDICQRGTSLTIQCQVDSQVTMMFWYRQQPGQSLTLIATANQGSEATYESGFVIDKFPISRPNLTFSTLTVSNMSPEDSSIYLCSVDYWGYGYTFGSGTRLTVV.

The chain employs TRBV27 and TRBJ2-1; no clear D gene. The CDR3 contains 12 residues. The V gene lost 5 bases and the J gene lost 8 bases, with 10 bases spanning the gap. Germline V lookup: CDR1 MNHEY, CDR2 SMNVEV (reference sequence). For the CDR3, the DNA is TGTGCCAGCAGTAGGAGACTTGATGAGCAGTTCTTC. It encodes CASSRRLDEQFF.

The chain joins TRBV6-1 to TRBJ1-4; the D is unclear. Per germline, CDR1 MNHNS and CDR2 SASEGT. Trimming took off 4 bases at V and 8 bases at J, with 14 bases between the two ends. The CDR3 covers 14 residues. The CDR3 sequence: CASSGAATGEKLFF. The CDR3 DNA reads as TGTGCCAGCAGTGGGGCAGCGACGGGAGAAAAACTGTTTTTT.

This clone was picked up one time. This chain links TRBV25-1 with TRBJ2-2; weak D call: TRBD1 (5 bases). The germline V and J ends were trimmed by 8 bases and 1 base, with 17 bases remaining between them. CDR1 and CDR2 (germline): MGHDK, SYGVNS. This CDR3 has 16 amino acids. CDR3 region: CASSVGLPLNTGELFF. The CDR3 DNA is TGTGCCAGCTCCGTGGGGCTCCCGCTGAACACCGGGGAGCTGTTTTTT. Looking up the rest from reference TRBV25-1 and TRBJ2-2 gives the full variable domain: EADIYQTPRYLVIGTGKKITLECSQTMGHDKMYWYQQDPGMELHLIHYSYGVNSTEKGDLSSESTVSRIRTEHFPLTLESARPSHTSQYLCASSVGLPLNTGELFFGEGSRLTVL.

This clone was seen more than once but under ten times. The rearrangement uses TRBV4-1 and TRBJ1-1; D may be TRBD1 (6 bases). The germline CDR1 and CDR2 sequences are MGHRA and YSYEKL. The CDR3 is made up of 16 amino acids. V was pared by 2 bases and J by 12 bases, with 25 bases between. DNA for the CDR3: TGCGCCAGCAGCCAATCCCCGGGGTCGGGGGGCCTCGAAACTTTCTTT. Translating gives CASSQSPGSGGLETFF.

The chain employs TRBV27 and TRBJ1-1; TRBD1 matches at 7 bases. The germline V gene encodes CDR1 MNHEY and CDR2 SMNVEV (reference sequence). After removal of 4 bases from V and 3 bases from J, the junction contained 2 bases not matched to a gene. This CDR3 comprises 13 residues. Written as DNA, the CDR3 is TGTGCCAGCAGTTCGCAGGGGGACACTGAAGCTTTCTTT. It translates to CASSSQGDTEAFF.

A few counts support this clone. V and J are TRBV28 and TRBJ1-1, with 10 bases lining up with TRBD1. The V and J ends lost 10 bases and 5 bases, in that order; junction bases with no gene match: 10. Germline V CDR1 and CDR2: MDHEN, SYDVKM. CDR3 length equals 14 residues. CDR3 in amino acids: CATVGQGRRTEAFF. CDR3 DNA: TGTGCCACCGTGGGACAGGGGAGAAGGACTGAAGCTTTCTTT.

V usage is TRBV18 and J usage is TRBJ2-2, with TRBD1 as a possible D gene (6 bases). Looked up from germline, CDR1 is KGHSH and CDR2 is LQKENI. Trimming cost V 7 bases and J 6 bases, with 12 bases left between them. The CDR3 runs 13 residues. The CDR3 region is CASLPQGSGELFF. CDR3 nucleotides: TGTGCCAGCTTGCCACAGGGTTCCGGGGAGCTGTTTTTT.

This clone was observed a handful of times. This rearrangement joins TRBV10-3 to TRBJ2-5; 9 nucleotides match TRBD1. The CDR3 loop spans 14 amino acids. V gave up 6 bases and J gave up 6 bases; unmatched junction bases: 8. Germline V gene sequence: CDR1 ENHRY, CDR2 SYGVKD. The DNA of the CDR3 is TGTGCCATCAGCCCACAGGGGGCGCAGAAGACCCAGTACTTC. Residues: CAISPQGAQKTQYF.

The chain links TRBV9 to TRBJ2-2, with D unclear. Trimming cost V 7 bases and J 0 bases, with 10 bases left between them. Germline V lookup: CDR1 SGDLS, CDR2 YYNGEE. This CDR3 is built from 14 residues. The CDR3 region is CASARTPNTGELFF. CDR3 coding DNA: TGTGCCAGCGCGAGGACCCCGAACACCGGGGAGCTGTTTTTT.

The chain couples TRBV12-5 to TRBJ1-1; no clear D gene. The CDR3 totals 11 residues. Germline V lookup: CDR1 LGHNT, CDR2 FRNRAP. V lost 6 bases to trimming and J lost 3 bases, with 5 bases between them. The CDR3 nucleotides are TGTGCTAGTGGGGTTTACACTGAAGCTTTCTTT. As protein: CASGVYTEAFF.

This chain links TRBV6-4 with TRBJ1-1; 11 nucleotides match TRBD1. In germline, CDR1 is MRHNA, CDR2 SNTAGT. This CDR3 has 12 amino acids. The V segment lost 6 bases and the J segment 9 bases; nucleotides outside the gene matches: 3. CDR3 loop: CASRADRGQAFF. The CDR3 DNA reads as TGTGCCAGCAGAGCGGACAGGGGGCAAGCTTTCTTT.

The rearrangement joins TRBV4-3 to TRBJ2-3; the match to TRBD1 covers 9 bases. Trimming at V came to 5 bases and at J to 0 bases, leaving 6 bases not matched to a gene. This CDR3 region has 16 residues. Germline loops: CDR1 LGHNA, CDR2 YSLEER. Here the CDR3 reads CASSGRTGASTDTQYF. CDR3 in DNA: TGCGCCAGCAGCGGAAGGACAGGGGCAAGCACAGATACGCAGTATTTT.

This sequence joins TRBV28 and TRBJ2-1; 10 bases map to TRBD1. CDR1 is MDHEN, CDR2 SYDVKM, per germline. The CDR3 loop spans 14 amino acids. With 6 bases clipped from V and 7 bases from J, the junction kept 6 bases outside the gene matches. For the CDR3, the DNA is TGTGCCAGCAGGCCCGGGACAGGGGAGAATGAGCAGTTCTTC. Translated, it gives CASRPGTGENEQFF.

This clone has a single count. The CDR3 loop reads CASSQGLGGRGAFTQYF. The CDR3 nucleotides are TGCGCCAGCAGCCAAGGGCTCGGGGGGAGGGGAGCCTTTACGCAGTATTTT. The chain uses TRBV4-1 and TRBJ2-3; TRBD2 aligns across 7 bases. Unmatched junction bases numbered 15, after V lost 1 base and J lost 8 bases. This CDR3 is 17 amino acids long. The germline gives CDR1 MGHRA, CDR2 YSYEKL.

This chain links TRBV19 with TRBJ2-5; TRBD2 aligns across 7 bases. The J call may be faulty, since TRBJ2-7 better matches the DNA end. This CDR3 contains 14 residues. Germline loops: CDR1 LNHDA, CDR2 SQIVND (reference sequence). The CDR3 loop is CASSISAGSLEQYF. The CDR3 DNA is TGTGCCAGTAGTATTTCAGCGGGGTCCCTCGAGCAGTACTTC.

CDR3 sequence (DNA): TGTGCCAGTAGTCCCGGACAGGGGAGGGCCTACGAGCAGTACTTC. Translated: CASSPGQGRAYEQYF. This sequence joins TRBV19 and TRBJ2-7; 9 nucleotides align to TRBD1. Germline-derived CDR1 and CDR2 are LNHDA and SQIVND (reference sequence). The J segment lost 2 bases and the V segment lost 5 bases, leaving 7 bases of the junction unmatched. The CDR3 consists of 15 residues.

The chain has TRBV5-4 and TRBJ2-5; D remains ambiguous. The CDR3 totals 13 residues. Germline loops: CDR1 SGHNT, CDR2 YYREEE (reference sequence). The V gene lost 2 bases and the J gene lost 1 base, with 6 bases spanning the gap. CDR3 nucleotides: TGTGCCAGCAGCTTTGGTCCCCAAGAGACCCAGTACTTC. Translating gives CASSFGPQETQYF.

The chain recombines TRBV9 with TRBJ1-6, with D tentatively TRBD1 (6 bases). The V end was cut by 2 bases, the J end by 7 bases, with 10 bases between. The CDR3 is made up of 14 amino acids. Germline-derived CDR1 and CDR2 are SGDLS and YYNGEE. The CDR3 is CASSVVDRNSPLHF. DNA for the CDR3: TGTGCCAGCAGCGTTGTGGACAGAAATTCACCCCTCCACTTT.

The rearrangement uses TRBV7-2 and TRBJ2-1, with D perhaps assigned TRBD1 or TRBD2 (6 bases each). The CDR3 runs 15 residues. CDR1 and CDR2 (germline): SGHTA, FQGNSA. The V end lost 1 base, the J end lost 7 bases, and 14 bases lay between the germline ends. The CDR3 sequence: CASSLGGGPGNEQFF. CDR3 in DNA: TGTGCCAGCAGCTTAGGTGGGGGGCCAGGGAATGAGCAGTTCTTC.